A selection of T cell receptor beta chains follows, all from one sample in a study of blood T cell repertoires in COVID-19. Profiling relied on immunoSEQ multiplex PCR, and the TCRdb table lists in-frame clones only, not all of them. The sample includes roughly 90,000 clones, almost 90% of them seen just once. Sequenced input: peripheral blood. These TCRs come from a human donor with active COVID-19. The donor label of this sample is uncertain. The conserved cysteine and the conserved F or W are not part of the CDR3 here.

TRBV7-8	ASTIQGARTGELF
TRBV7-6	ASSLVRALNTEAF
TRBV10-3	AIWQGRYEQY
TRBV11-2	ASSLVLGTGGAQDEQY
TRBV5-1	ASRYLSGGPEETQY
TRBV29-1	SVDGGTGLYNEQF
TRBV9	ASSALKTSPQETQY
TRBV19	ASSNGGVSTDTQY
TRBV7-6	ASSTPTGYGYT
TRBV6-2/TRBV6-3	ASSYSGGYNQPQH
TRBV3-1/TRBV3-2	ASSHLGAKDTDTQY
TRBV5-5	ASSLEGTYNSPLH
TRBV28	ATRTGVRDTQY
TRBV4-3	ASSQDRFLSDSYGYT
TRBV4-3	ASSRLAGGYNEQF
TRBV5-5	ASSQRVVLAGISGNTIY
TRBV12-5	ASGLRQGNTEAF
TRBV28	ASSYLQGSGNTEAF
TRBV18	ASSPLGGSRRQDNEQF
TRBV28	ASTFRGLNYGYT
TRBV5-1	ASRPPGQGSSPTDTQY
TRBV28	ASGYRGLGYGYT
TRBV4-1	ASSQVPTGIGQPQH
TRBV5-6	ASTLRAAGENTEAF
TRBV6-2/TRBV6-3	ASSYGLAGVLATDTQY
TRBV6-5	ASSPDRGGYGYT
TRBV9	ASSTDRGTDTQY
TRBV2	ASRQQGARQETQY
TRBV6-2/TRBV6-3	ASSLRGSDYGYT
TRBV5-6	ASSFRTEAF
TRBV9	ASSAGRLAGSEQF
TRBV7-8	ASSPFGQGTAF
TRBV12-3/TRBV12-4	ASSSDSPDTQY
TRBV9	ASSGVLAGGTGELF
TRBV5-4	ASSLDRSNEKLF
TRBV18	ASSPQGAGGYT
TRBV27	ASSLFGQGNTGELF
TRBV2	ASSPGGEGYT
TRBV9	ASMSGEYGYT
TRBV28	ASSLLDPVGLYSNQPQH
TRBV3-1/TRBV3-2	ASSQKRTSGGGTGELF
TRBV6-6	ASSNGLFYEQY
TRBV5-1	ASSLVLGQSFEAF
TRBV5-1	ASRIIGTSGQETQY
TRBV7-3	ASSWTSDNEQF
TRBV7-3	ASSLSGTSGGLYNEQF
TRBV6-1	ASKKTTGYHGYT
TRBV18	ASSPPRGGEKLF
TRBV3-1/TRBV3-2	ASSPQMSGKNIQY
TRBV5-4	ASSTPGQEQF
TRBV2	AGRERNEKLF
TRBV5-4	ASSGGQGINNEQF
TRBV4-1	ASSFTGTGNTEAF
TRBV6-5	ATADYYYEQY
TRBV19	ASSIDMTGNQPQH